Listed below are T cell receptor beta chains from one sample, sequenced in a study of T cells in Graves' hyperthyroidism and ophthalmopathy. TCRdb reprocessed the multiplex PCR reads with MiXCR, giving one entry per CDR3 protein. The sample shows hundreds of thousands of distinct CDR3 sequences, 16% of them seen only once. The specimen was blood. Receptors originate from a woman aged 18 to 35 with Graves' ophthalmopathy. The CDR3 runs from the conserved cysteine through the conserved F or W. The D gene is left open where the match is weak. Size values are once, few and many counts, or a class for expanded clones, and some rows have none.

TRBJ1-1 many TRBV18 TRBD1 CASSLQTGVHTEAFF TGTGCCAGCTCACTACAGACAGGGGTGCACACTGAAGCTTTCTTT
TRBJ2-5 many TRBV7-2 TRBD2 CASSGESSGRARETQYF TGTGCCAGCAGCGGAGAGTCTAGCGGGAGGGCCCGGGAGACCCAGTACTTC
TRBJ1-1 many TRBV19 . CASSPQGVSAEAFF TGTGCCAGTAGTCCTCAAGGGGTAAGCGCTGAAGCTTTCTTT
TRBJ2-5 many TRBV24-1 . CATSDRYQETQYF TGTGCCACCAGTGACCGATACCAAGAGACCCAGTACTTC
TRBJ1-1 . TRBV6-2/TRBV6-3 TRBD1 CASSYSGTGNTEAFF TGTGCCAGCAGTTATTCCGGGACAGGGAACACTGAAGCTTTCTTT
TRBJ1-1 many TRBV5-1 . CASSLDGRLYTEAFF TGCGCCAGCAGCTTGGATGGCAGATTATACACTGAAGCTTTCTTT
TRBJ1-1 many TRBV3-1 . CASSQDDSRNTEAFF TGTGCCAGCAGCCAAGATGATTCCCGTAACACTGAAGCTTTCTTT
TRBJ1-5 . TRBV19 . CASSMWETENNQPQHF TGTGCCAGTAGTATGTGGGAGACAGAGAACAATCAGCCCCAGCATTTT
TRBJ1-4 few TRBV29-1 TRBD1 CSVDRELGDNEKLFF TGCAGCGTCGACAGGGAGCTGGGGGATAATGAAAAACTGTTTTTT
TRBJ1-1 many TRBV6-6 . CASSYSTAGGGNTEAFF TGTGCCAGCAGTTACTCCACTGCTGGGGGCGGGAACACTGAAGCTTTCTTT
TRBJ1-5 many TRBV6-1 . CASRSGQASNQPQHF TGTGCCAGCAGGTCGGGACAAGCCAGCAATCAGCCCCAGCATTTT
TRBJ2-7 many TRBV28 . CASSFRTAPYEQYF TGTGCCAGCAGTTTCAGGACAGCTCCCTACGAGCAGTACTTC
TRBJ2-1 . TRBV7-3 . CASSSGGSSYNEQFF TGTGCCAGCAGCTCGGGCGGAAGCTCCTACAATGAGCAGTTCTTC
TRBJ2-1 few TRBV28 TRBD2 CASSHPSGLAGVEQFF TGTGCCAGCAGTCATCCTTCGGGACTAGCGGGAGTTGAGCAGTTCTTC
TRBJ1-4 . TRBV5-6 TRBD1 CASSRSGTGLDTNEKLFF TGTGCCAGCAGCAGATCCGGGACAGGGTTGGACACTAATGAAAAACTGTTTTTT
TRBJ1-1 many TRBV11-2 . CASSDGTNTEAFF TGTGCCAGCAGCGATGGGACAAACACTGAAGCTTTCTTT
TRBJ1-5 many TRBV27 . CASSLRGAGPLQPQHF TGTGCCAGCAGTTTACGGGGGGCGGGCCCTCTTCAGCCCCAGCATTTT
TRBJ1-4 many TRBV7-9 . CASSSPQVAPGSNEKLFF TGTGCCAGCAGCTCCCCGCAAGTAGCTCCAGGATCGAATGAAAAACTGTTTTTT
TRBJ2-3 many TRBV5-1 TRBD1 CASSSRGTGLADTQYF TGCGCCAGCAGCTCAAGAGGGACAGGGCTGGCAGATACGCAGTATTTT
TRBJ2-7 many TRBV7-9 . CASSPQQGTPGREEQYF TGTGCCAGCAGCCCGCAGCAAGGGACTCCAGGACGCGAGGAGCAGTACTTC
TRBJ2-1 many TRBV6-1 TRBD2 CAIATSGSYNEQFF TGTGCCATTGCGACTAGCGGCTCCTACAATGAGCAGTTCTTC
TRBJ2-1 many TRBV12-3/TRBV12-4 . CASRRASYNEQFF TGTGCCAGCAGGCGGGCCTCCTACAATGAGCAGTTCTTC
TRBJ1-2 many TRBV7-2 . CASSSSRANYGYTF TGTGCCAGCAGCAGTTCCAGGGCAAACTATGGCTACACCTTC
TRBJ1-2 many TRBV14 TRBD1 CASSQEYRGGGYTF TGTGCCAGCAGCCAAGAATACAGGGGCGGAGGCTACACCTTC
TRBJ2-3 . TRBV5-6 TRBD1 CASSLLPRTGKSDIDTQYF TGTGCCAGCAGCTTACTGCCCCGGACAGGGAAGAGCGACATAGATACGCAGTATTTT
TRBJ1-3 few TRBV4-2 . CASSQGVPKSGNTIYF TGTGCCAGCAGCCAAGGTGTCCCTAAGAGCGGAAACACCATATATTTT
TRBJ1-4 . TRBV6-7 . CASRATVNEKLFF TGTGCCAGCAGAGCGACCGTTAATGAAAAACTGTTTTTT
TRBJ1-1 . TRBV5-1 TRBD1 CASGQGASEAFF TGCGCCAGCGGACAGGGGGCCAGTGAAGCTTTCTTT
TRBJ1-2 . TRBV20-1 TRBD1 CSAAGDRGLDYGYTF TGCAGTGCTGCCGGGGACAGGGGGCTCGACTATGGCTACACCTTC
TRBJ2-1 many TRBV9 . CASSPVTSVSPREQFF TGTGCCAGCAGCCCCGTAACAAGCGTGTCTCCCAGGGAGCAGTTCTTC
TRBJ2-1 many TRBV5-5 TRBD2 CASSLIGTTPSNEQFF TGTGCCAGCAGCTTGATCGGGACTACACCCTCCAATGAGCAGTTCTTC
TRBJ2-7 many TRBV28 TRBD2 CASSLGGMREFLSYEQYF TGTGCCAGCAGTTTGGGGGGGATGCGGGAGTTTCTCTCCTACGAGCAGTACTTC
TRBJ1-2 many TRBV24-1 TRBD1 CATGTANYGYTF TGTGCCACAGGGACAGCTAACTATGGCTACACCTTC
TRBJ1-3 many TRBV20-1 . CSANDVHSGNTIYF TGCAGTGCTAACGACGTACACTCTGGAAACACCATATATTTT
TRBJ2-1 . TRBV19 TRBD1 CASSIGTGTYNEQFF TGTGCCAGTAGTATAGGGACAGGAACCTACAATGAGCAGTTCTTC
TRBJ1-1 many TRBV6-5 . CASSYDRGNTEAFF TGTGCCAGCAGTTACGACCGGGGGAACACTGAAGCTTTCTTT
TRBJ2-1 many TRBV3-1 TRBD2 CASSQDQSSGGRNEQFF TGTGCCAGCAGCCAAGATCAGTCTAGCGGGGGCCGCAATGAGCAGTTCTTC
TRBJ2-1 many TRBV20-1 . CSAREVTEPGSYNEQFF TGCAGTGCTAGGGAAGTTACCGAACCAGGTTCCTACAATGAGCAGTTCTTC
TRBJ2-7 many TRBV13 TRBD2 CASSLVTGLTRREQYF TGTGCCAGCAGCTTAGTGACGGGACTAACTCGGCGCGAGCAGTACTTC
TRBJ1-1 many TRBV2 TRBD1 CASSENGQANTEAFF TGTGCCAGCAGTGAAAACGGACAGGCGAACACTGAAGCTTTCTTT